The rows below give T cell receptor beta chains drawn from one sample of a study of shared clonotypes between healthy human individuals. TCRdb's copy holds only in-frame clones and misses some; the assay was immunoSEQ multiplex PCR. The data show about 800,000 clones, with about 96% seen just once and about 0.25% held by the top ten. The material sequenced was naive CD8+ T cells sorted from blood. The receptor set was obtained from a man aged 30-40 years in good health. CDR3s include the opening cysteine and the closing phenylalanine or tryptophan. The D gene is left open where the match is weak. Clone size is stated in some rows and not others, as once, few, many or a class when expanded.

v_gene	abundance	d_gene	j_gene	CDR3aa	CDR3nt
TRBV29-1	once	-	TRBJ1-4	CSVEDWAEGATNEKLFF	TGCAGCGTTGAAGATTGGGCAGAAGGAGCAACTAATGAAAAACTGTTTTTT
TRBV9	-	TRBD2	TRBJ2-4	CASSPPGGLAKNIQYF	TGTGCCAGCAGCCCACCGGGAGGGCTAGCCAAAAACATTCAGTACTTC
TRBV7-9	-	-	TRBJ2-3	CASSSRSADTQYF	TGTGCCAGCAGCTCACGCAGCGCAGATACGCAGTATTTT
TRBV27	-	TRBD2	TRBJ2-1	CASSSPRGYNEQFF	TGTGCCAGCAGTTCGCCGCGGGGGTACAATGAGCAGTTCTTC
TRBV29-1	-	-	TRBJ1-1	CSVIGGRTVTEAFF	TGCAGCGTTATAGGAGGCAGGACGGTCACTGAAGCTTTCTTT
TRBV15	-	-	TRBJ2-3	CATSRGGGTTDTQYF	TGTGCCACCAGCAGGGGAGGGGGTACCACAGATACGCAGTATTTT
TRBV11-2	-	TRBD1	TRBJ2-7	CASSPPGQVGNYEQYF	TGTGCCAGCAGCCCCCCGGGACAGGTGGGAAACTACGAGCAGTACTTC
TRBV27	-	-	TRBJ1-2	CASSLSPRNYGYTF	TGTGCCAGCAGTTTATCACCCAGGAACTATGGCTACACCTTC
TRBV4-1	-	-	TRBJ2-7	CASSQGRDPSYEQYF	TGCGCCAGCAGCCAAGGTCGGGACCCGTCCTACGAGCAGTACTTC
TRBV7-3	-	-	TRBJ2-3	CASSPNFQIHTDTQYF	TGTGCCAGCAGCCCTAACTTCCAGATACACACAGATACGCAGTATTTT
TRBV7-9	-	-	TRBJ1-1	CASRSGAEAFF	TGTGCCAGCAGAAGTGGTGCAGAAGCTTTCTTT
TRBV7-9	-	TRBD2	TRBJ2-1	CASSFQGAGGPHNEQFF	TGTGCCAGCAGCTTCCAAGGAGCGGGAGGGCCGCACAATGAGCAGTTCTTC
TRBV27	-	TRBD2	TRBJ2-2	CASSLLAGGKEENTGELFF	TGTGCCAGCAGTTTGCTAGCGGGAGGAAAGGAGGAGAACACCGGGGAGCTGTTTTTT
TRBV28	-	-	TRBJ1-5	CASSPVNQPQHF	TGTGCCAGCAGTCCGGTCAATCAGCCCCAGCATTTT
TRBV19	-	TRBD1	TRBJ1-1	CASRDNDRAKVFTEAFF	TGTGCCAGTAGAGATAACGACAGGGCGAAGGTCTTCACTGAAGCTTTCTTT
TRBV27	-	-	TRBJ2-1	CASSPYQSGSYNEQFF	TGTGCCAGCAGTCCATACCAATCGGGGTCCTACAATGAGCAGTTCTTC
TRBV4-1	-	TRBD2	TRBJ2-6	CASSQIGTSGSSGANVLTF	TGCGCCAGCAGCCAAATCGGGACTAGCGGGAGTAGTGGGGCCAACGTCCTGACTTTC
TRBV7-9	-	-	TRBJ2-1	CASGSQNNEQFF	TGTGCCAGCGGGAGTCAGAACAATGAGCAGTTCTTC
TRBV18	-	-	TRBJ2-7	CASSPSLRIGGETYEQYF	TGTGCCAGCTCACCATCCCTCAGGATTGGGGGAGAGACCTACGAGCAGTACTTC
TRBV9	-	TRBD2	TRBJ2-1	CASSAWTSGSSNEQFF	TGTGCCAGCAGCGCCTGGACTAGCGGGAGTAGCAATGAGCAGTTCTTC
TRBV4-3	-	-	TRBJ2-7	CASSQVGFSYEQYF	TGCGCCAGCAGCCAAGTCGGGTTCTCCTACGAGCAGTACTTC
TRBV27	-	-	TRBJ2-5	CASSSWGAPSQETQYF	TGTGCCAGCAGTTCATGGGGGGCGCCCAGTCAGGAGACCCAGTACTTC
TRBV27	few	TRBD1	TRBJ2-7	CASSFGTGGYEQYF	TGTGCCAGCAGTTTTGGGACAGGGGGTTACGAGCAGTACTTC
TRBV4-1	-	TRBD1	TRBJ2-6	CASSQAGTGPLSGANVLTF	TGCGCCAGCAGCCAAGCCGGGACAGGGCCACTATCTGGGGCCAACGTCCTGACTTTC
TRBV5-4	-	TRBD2	TRBJ2-1	CASSSGRVNDEQFF	TGTGCCAGCTCGAGCGGGAGGGTAAACGATGAGCAGTTCTTC
TRBV19	few	TRBD1	TRBJ2-1	CASSRSQGRKSYNEQFF	TGTGCCAGTAGTAGGTCACAGGGGCGGAAGTCCTACAATGAGCAGTTCTTC
TRBV15	-	-	TRBJ2-3	CATSVGISGTDTQYF	TGTGCCACCAGCGTAGGGATCAGTGGCACAGATACGCAGTATTTT
TRBV27	-	TRBD1	TRBJ2-7	CASSLVGTGAYEQYF	TGTGCCAGCAGTTTGGTCGGGACAGGCGCCTACGAGCAGTACTTC